This T cell receptor beta chain was recorded in a study of T cell repertoires in cytomegalovirus infection. Per the germline V gene, CDR1 is KGHDR and CDR2 is SFDVKD. Deletions cut 4 bases from V and 5 bases from J, with 15 bases between. CDR3 length equals 15 residues. Each CDR3 protein gets one entry after TCRdb re-called the reads with MiXCR. The repertoire has about 360,000 distinct CDR3 sequences, 15% to 20% of them found once; the top ten carry under 9%. V and J are TRBV24-1 and TRBJ2-3; a possible D gene is TRBD1 (6 bases). Sequencing was done on a sample of PBMCs. The receptor's source is a human donor in good health (CMV status not recorded). Some clones in this sample may be carry-over from other donors' samples. This chain's CDR3 is CATSDSGAAGDTQYF. The CDR3 DNA reads TGTGCCACCAGTGACTCAGGGGCCGCCGGAGATACGCAGTATTTT.